A single sample is the source of the 16 T cell receptor beta chains below, sequenced in a study of cytomegalovirus exposure and HLA in healthy donors. The PCR made use of 60 Vbeta and 13 Jbeta primers. Only in-frame clones appear in the TCRdb table, and some are missing; sequencing was by immunoSEQ multiplex PCR. The repertoire consists of some 180,000 clones, with around 75% occurring once and the leading ten covering 2.9%. The source material was PBMCs. The receptors derive from a female donor in good health and CMV-seronegative.

V usage is TRBV7-6 and J usage is TRBJ2-7; 7 bases agree with TRBD1. Germline V gene sequence: CDR1 SGHVS, CDR2 FNYEAQ. This CDR3 comprises 15 residues. V shed 3 bases and J 1 base; nucleotides not matched to a gene: 6. CDR3 protein: CASSFGQEASYEQYF. The CDR3 DNA reads as TGTGCCAGCAGCTTCGGACAGGAGGCTTCCTACGAGCAGTACTTC.

The J gene is TRBJ2-5, the V gene TRBV5-1, with a weak D call TRBD2 (5 bases). The V gene lost 0 bases and the J gene lost 3 bases, with 6 bases spanning the gap. Germline CDR1 reads SGHRS; CDR2 reads YFSETQ. The CDR3 runs to 13 residues. Written as DNA, the CDR3 is TGCGCCAGCAGCTTGGGAGGGAAAGAGACCCAGTACTTC. Translated, it gives CASSLGGKETQYF.

The chain carries TRBV18 and TRBJ1-2; a weak D match, TRBD1 (6 bases). V dropped 6 bases and J dropped 5 bases, with 19 bases sitting between them. The CDR3 covers 15 residues. The germline V gene has CDR1 KGHSH and CDR2 LQKENI. Written as DNA, the CDR3 is TGTGCCAGCTCCCCGGAGGGAGGGGGTGAGTATGGCTACACCTTC. Translated: CASSPEGGGEYGYTF. Looking up the rest from reference TRBV18 and TRBJ1-2 gives the full variable domain: NAGVMQNPRHLVRRRGQEARLRCSPMKGHSHVYWYRQLPEEGLKFMVYLQKENIIDESGMPKERFSAEFPKEGPSILRIQQVVRGDSAAYFCASSPEGGGEYGYTFGSGTRLTVV.

V and J are TRBV2 and TRBJ2-2, with no clear D. V gave up 4 bases and J gave up 3 bases, with 6 bases separating them. The CDR3 has 13 amino acids. CDR1 SNHLY and CDR2 FYNNEI come from the germline V gene. The CDR3 sequence is CASSVVDTGELFF. The CDR3 nucleotides are TGTGCCAGCAGTGTGGTAGACACCGGGGAGCTGTTTTTT.

The genes are TRBV28 and TRBJ1-5; no reliable D call. This CDR3 comprises 15 residues. Trimming took 4 bases from V and 0 from J, leaving 10 bases between them. Germline CDR1 reads MDHEN; CDR2 reads SYDVKM. This CDR3 is CASSYGDYSNQPQHF. The DNA for the CDR3 is TGTGCCAGCAGTTACGGTGATTATAGCAATCAGCCCCAGCATTTT.

The CDR3 DNA reads as TGTGCCAGCAGCCGAGGGGGGAACACTGAAGCTTTCTTT. This codes for CASSRGGNTEAFF. This chain links TRBV7-6 with TRBJ1-1, with a possible D match to TRBD1 (6 bases). V lost 5 bases and J 1 base, leaving 8 bases between the germline ends. The germline CDR1 and CDR2 sequences are SGHVS and FNYEAQ. The CDR3 runs 13 residues.

This chain joins TRBV5-1 and TRBJ1-3; 8 nucleotides line up with TRBD1. V trimming: 3 bases; J trimming: 2 bases; junction bases outside the gene matches: 4. The CDR3 is made up of 15 amino acids. Germline lookup yields CDR1 SGHRS and CDR2 YFSETQ. This CDR3 is CASSSGTGTGNTIYF. The CDR3 nucleotides read TGCGCCAGCAGCTCAGGGACAGGCACTGGAAACACCATATATTTT. The variable domain in full, completed from reference TRBV5-1 and TRBJ1-3, reads KAGVTQTPRYLIKTRGQQVTLSCSPISGHRSVSWYQQTPGQGLQFLFEYFSETQRNKGNFPGRFSGRQFSNSRSEMNVSTLELGDSALYLCASSSGTGTGNTIYFGEGSWLTVV.

This clone occurred a few times. V gene TRBV6-5 combines with J gene TRBJ2-1, with D unresolved. This CDR3 region has 13 residues. Per germline, CDR1 MNHEY and CDR2 SVGAGI. Trimming removed 0 bases at V and 12 bases at J, with 12 bases between. For the CDR3, the DNA is TGTGCCAGCAGTTACTCGGGCCCTACCGGGCAGTTCTTC. Amino acid sequence: CASSYSGPTGQFF.

The rearrangement links TRBV9 to TRBJ2-1; a weak D match, TRBD1 (6 bases). This CDR3 is 16 amino acids long. The germline V gene has CDR1 SGDLS and CDR2 YYNGEE. Trimming removed 4 bases from V and 0 bases from J, with 14 bases in between. Here the CDR3 reads CASSTQGLLSYNEQFF. In DNA form, the CDR3 reads TGTGCCAGCAGCACCCAGGGGCTCCTCTCCTACAATGAGCAGTTCTTC.

This clone has more than one count but fewer than ten. The V call is TRBV28, the J call TRBJ1-1; D is unclear. CDR1 is MDHEN, CDR2 SYDVKM, per germline. The CDR3 contains 16 residues. The V end was cut by 4 bases, the J end by 4 bases, with 19 bases between. DNA for the CDR3: TGTGCCAGCAGTTCTCCCGGAGGGAGGGTTGGCACTGAAGCTTTCTTT. Its protein product is CASSSPGGRVGTEAFF.

V is TRBV28 and J is TRBJ2-1, with 10 bases lining up with TRBD2. CDR3 length equals 16 residues. V shed 5 bases, J shed 6 bases, and the junction held 10 bases outside the gene matches. Germline V gene lookup returns CDR1 MDHEN and CDR2 SYDVKM. Here the CDR3 reads CASSGPKSGRANEQFF. Here the CDR3 DNA reads TGTGCCAGCAGTGGACCTAAGAGCGGGAGGGCCAATGAGCAGTTCTTC.

The chain employs TRBV6-6 and TRBJ2-7, with a tentative D call TRBD1 (6 bases). V was trimmed by 0 bases and J by 5 bases, leaving 17 bases between them. Germline V CDR1 and CDR2: MNHNY, SVGAGI (reference sequence). The CDR3 has 16 amino acids. This CDR3 is CASSYSGGRGRNEQYF. The CDR3 nucleotides read TGTGCCAGCAGTTACTCAGGCGGCAGGGGCAGAAACGAGCAGTACTTC.

In this sample, this clone turned up once. CDR3 sequence reads: CASSLVASGKVGRYNEQFF. The DNA of the CDR3 is TGTGCCAGCAGCTTAGTGGCTAGCGGGAAGGTTGGTCGGTACAATGAGCAGTTCTTC. The chain links TRBV7-6 to TRBJ2-1; 9 bases fit TRBD2. Trimming removed 1 base from V and 4 bases from J; junction bases left unmatched: 14. CDR1 is SGHVS and CDR2 is FNYEAQ in the germline V gene. The CDR3 spans 19 residues.

The V gene is TRBV2, the J gene TRBJ2-3; D not certain. Trimming shortened V by 4 bases and J by 0 bases, and 14 bases separated the two germline ends. The germline gives CDR1 SNHLY, CDR2 FYNNEI. CDR3 length equals 16 residues. The CDR3 protein is CASSGSVTTSTDTQYF. For the CDR3, the DNA is TGTGCCAGCAGTGGGTCGGTGACGACTAGCACAGATACGCAGTATTTT.

The gene calls are TRBV27 and TRBJ2-2, with D hard to call. CDR1 and CDR2 (germline): MNHEY, SMNVEV (reference sequence). The CDR3 runs to 12 residues. Trimming left V 8 bases short and J 4 bases short, with 8 bases between. This chain's CDR3 is CASRKSTGELFF. CDR3 DNA sequence: TGTGCCAGCCGTAAGAGCACCGGGGAGCTGTTTTTT.

The chain uses TRBV6-1 and TRBJ1-1; D may be TRBD1 (6 bases). Per the germline V gene, CDR1 is MNHNS and CDR2 is SASEGT. Trimming took 2 bases from V and 0 from J, leaving 16 bases between them. The CDR3 consists of 17 residues. The CDR3 protein is CASSERGGARVNTEAFF. CDR3 nucleotide sequence: TGTGCCAGCAGTGAAAGGGGGGGGGCAAGAGTGAACACTGAAGCTTTCTTT.